This T cell receptor (beta chain) was obtained from a study of tumor and adjacent non-tumor tissue in lung cancer. No cell sorting was done before RNA was extracted from the tissue. This non-tumor lung sample came from over 3 cm beyond the tumor edge. As concerns this clonotype: Given the absence of the conserved phenylalanine or tryptophan at the CDR3 end, a read error is likely.

TCRbeta libraries were built with three rounds of nested PCR, modified from ARM-PCR. From the multiplex PCR reads, TCRdb called clonotypes with MiXCR, one entry per CDR3 protein. The sample includes over 100,000 distinct CDR3 sequences, 62% seen only once; the top ten take over 15%. The CDR3 contains 11 residues. V gave up 7 bases and J gave up 3 bases, with 7 bases separating them. CDR1 is SGHNT, CDR2 YENEEA, per germline. This receptor was identified in a man in his fifties or sixties with non-small cell lung cancer. The specimen sequenced was distant non-tumor lung tissue. This chain links TRBV11-3 with TRBJ2-7, with D hard to call. The CDR3 sequence: CASNHNYEQYS. DNA of the CDR3: TGTGCCAGCAACCATAACTACGAGCAGTACTCC.